The clone carrying this TCR beta chain has only one observation. The antigen is unknown. This sample is drawn from a study of T cell repertoires in cytomegalovirus infection. Across the whole study: Epitope selection comprised recently identified HLA-C-restricted CMV epitopes and well-studied HLA-B-restricted CMV epitopes. Public TCR beta signatures provided an indication of both CMV infection and a matching HLA type.

Study-wide results and caveats: Predominance within the ex vivo response was attributable to HLA-C-restricted CMV-specific TCR beta clonotypes.

TCRdb reanalysed the reads using MiXCR and keeps one entry per CDR3 protein. The table records a few hundred thousand distinct CDR3 sequences, 40% of them present only once. Trimming shortened V by 3 bases and J by 4 bases, and 9 bases separated the two germline ends. Germline CDR1 is LGHNT and CDR2 is FRNRAP. The CDR3 totals 13 residues. The chain has TRBV12-5 and TRBJ2-5; D is unclear. The source of this sequence is a human donor in good health (CMV status not recorded). Some clones in this sample may be carry-over from other donors' samples. This sample comprised cultured PBMCs, obtained from culture after CMV antigen stimulation. The CDR3 protein is CASGFGYSETQYF. Written as DNA, the CDR3 is TGTGCTAGTGGTTTTGGGTATTCAGAGACCCAGTACTTC. Full variable domain (rest looked up from reference TRBV12-5 and TRBJ2-5): DARVTQTPRHKVTEMGQEVTMRCQPILGHNTVFWYRQTMMQGLELLAYFRNRAPLDDSGMPKDRFSAEMPDATLATLKIQPSEPRDSAVYFCASGFGYSETQYFGPGTRLLVL.